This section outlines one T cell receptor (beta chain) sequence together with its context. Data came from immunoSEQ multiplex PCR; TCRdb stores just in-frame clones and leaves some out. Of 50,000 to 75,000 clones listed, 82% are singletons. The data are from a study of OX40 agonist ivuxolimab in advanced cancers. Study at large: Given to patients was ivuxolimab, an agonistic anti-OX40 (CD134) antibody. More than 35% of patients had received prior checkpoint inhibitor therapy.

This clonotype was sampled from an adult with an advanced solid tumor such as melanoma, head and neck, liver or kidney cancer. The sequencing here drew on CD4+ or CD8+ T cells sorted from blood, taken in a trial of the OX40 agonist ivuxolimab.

Here the CDR3 reads CASSVSQGIGQPQHF. The CDR3 DNA follows: TGTGCCAGCAGCGTATCCCAGGGTATCGGTCAGCCCCAGCATTTT. The rearrangement joins TRBV9 to TRBJ1-5, with a weak D call TRBD1 (5 bases). The CDR3 runs 15 residues. Germline assignment: CDR1 SGDLS and CDR2 YYNGEE. The germline V and J ends were trimmed by 1 base and 6 bases, with 14 bases remaining between them.